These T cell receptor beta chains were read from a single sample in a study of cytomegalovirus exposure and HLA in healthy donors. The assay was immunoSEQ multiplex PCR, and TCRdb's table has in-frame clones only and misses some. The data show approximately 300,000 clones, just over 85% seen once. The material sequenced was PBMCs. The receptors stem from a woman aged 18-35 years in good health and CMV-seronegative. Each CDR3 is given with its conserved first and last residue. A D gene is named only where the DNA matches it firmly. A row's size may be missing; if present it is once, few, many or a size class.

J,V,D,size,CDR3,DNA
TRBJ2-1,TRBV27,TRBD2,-,CATKIVAGDYNEQFF,TGTGCCACTAAGATAGTGGCGGGAGATTACAATGAGCAGTTCTTC
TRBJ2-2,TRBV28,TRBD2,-,CASSSATSGPTGELFF,TGTGCCAGCAGTTCCGCGACTAGCGGGCCCACCGGGGAGCTGTTTTTT
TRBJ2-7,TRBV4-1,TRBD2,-,CASSRPSAGGGGAEQYF,TGCGCCAGCAGCCGCCCCTCAGCGGGAGGTGGCGGAGCCGAGCAGTACTTC
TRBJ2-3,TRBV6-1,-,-,CASTLTTDTQYF,TGTGCCAGCACCTTAACTACAGATACGCAGTATTTT
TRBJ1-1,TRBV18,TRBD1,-,CASSPIGQGGVMNTEAFF,TGTGCCAGCTCACCGATTGGACAGGGAGGTGTCATGAACACTGAAGCTTTCTTT
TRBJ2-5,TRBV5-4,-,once,CASSPRTGAGLETQYF,TGTGCCAGCAGCCCAAGGACAGGTGCGGGGCTAGAGACCCAGTACTTC
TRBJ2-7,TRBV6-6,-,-,CASSYAGKSSYEQYF,TGTGCCAGCAGTTACGCGGGGAAGAGCTCCTACGAGCAGTACTTC
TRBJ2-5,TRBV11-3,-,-,CASSLGQGSQETQYF,TGTGCCAGCAGCTTAGGCCAGGGATCCCAAGAGACCCAGTACTTC
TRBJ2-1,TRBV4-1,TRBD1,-,CASSQVGRGTYNEQFF,TGCGCCAGCAGCCAAGTTGGCAGGGGGACCTACAATGAGCAGTTCTTC
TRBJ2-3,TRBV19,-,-,CASSTNDRYTDTQYF,TGTGCCAGTAGTACTAATGACAGGTACACAGATACGCAGTATTTT
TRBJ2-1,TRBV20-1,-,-,CSARDRDEQFF,TGCAGTGCTAGAGATCGGGATGAGCAGTTCTTC
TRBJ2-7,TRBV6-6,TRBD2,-,CACRTSGYEQYF,TGTGCCTGCAGGACTAGCGGCTACGAGCAGTACTTC
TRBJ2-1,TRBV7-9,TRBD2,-,CASSLAPGSGSMNEQFF,TGTGCCAGCAGCTTAGCCCCAGGCAGCGGGAGTATGAATGAGCAGTTCTTC
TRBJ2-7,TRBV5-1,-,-,CASSSSAGAKTYEQYF,TGCGCCAGCAGCTCCTCCGCGGGGGCGAAAACCTACGAGCAGTACTTC
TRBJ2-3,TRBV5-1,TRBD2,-,CASRTSVIRADTQYF,TGCGCCAGCCGCACTAGCGTGATACGGGCAGATACGCAGTATTTT
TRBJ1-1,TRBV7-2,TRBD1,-,CASSIKTGPSSMGAFF,TGTGCCAGCAGCATTAAGACAGGGCCCTCTAGCATGGGAGCTTTCTTT
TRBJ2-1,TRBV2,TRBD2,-,CASSEASWREGRGEQFF,TGTGCCAGCAGTGAAGCGTCTTGGCGGGAGGGTAGGGGTGAGCAGTTCTTC
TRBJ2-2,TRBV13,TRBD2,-,CASRPLLAGENTGELFF,TGTGCCAGCAGACCACTCTTAGCGGGGGAGAACACCGGGGAGCTGTTTTTT
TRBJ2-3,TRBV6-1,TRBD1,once,CASTTGQGSTDTQYF,TGTGCCAGCACCACCGGACAGGGGAGCACAGATACGCAGTATTTT
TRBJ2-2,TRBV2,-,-,CASSARQANTGELFF,TGTGCCAGCAGTGCACGACAGGCAAACACCGGGGAGCTGTTTTTT
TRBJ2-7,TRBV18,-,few,CASSSNYEQYF,TGTGCCAGCTCGTCTAACTACGAGCAGTACTTC
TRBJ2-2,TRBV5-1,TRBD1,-,CASSVTGGENTGELFF,TGCGCCAGCAGCGTAACAGGGGGAGAGAACACCGGGGAGCTGTTTTTT
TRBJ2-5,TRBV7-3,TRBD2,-,CASSRSPGLAGLLTRTRETQYF,TGTGCCAGCAGCCGATCCCCGGGACTAGCGGGACTTCTGACGCGGACAAGGGAGACCCAGTACTTC
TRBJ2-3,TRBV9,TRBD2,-,CASSVVISAGGPRDTQYF,TGTGCCAGCAGCGTAGTAATTTCGGCGGGAGGGCCAAGGGATACGCAGTATTTT
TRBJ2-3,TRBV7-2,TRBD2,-,CASSPLGSGRGLDTQYF,TGTGCCAGCAGCCCCCTGGGTAGCGGGAGGGGATTGGATACGCAGTATTTT
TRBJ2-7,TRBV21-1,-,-,CASSGQRPSGRAVFDEQYF,TGTGCCAGCAGCGGGCAAAGGCCTAGCGGGAGGGCCGTTTTCGACGAGCAGTACTTC
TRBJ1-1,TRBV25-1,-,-,CASSPAGVWEWTEAFF,TGTGCCAGCAGTCCCGCGGGGGTATGGGAATGGACTGAAGCTTTCTTT
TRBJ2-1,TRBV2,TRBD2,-,CASSGGLAGDNEQFF,TGTGCCAGCAGTGGGGGTCTAGCGGGAGACAATGAGCAGTTCTTC
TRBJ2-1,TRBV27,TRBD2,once,CATTSGSHYNEQFF,TGTGCCACAACGAGCGGGAGCCACTACAATGAGCAGTTCTTC
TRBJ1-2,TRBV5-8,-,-,CASSKEGIYGYTF,TGTGCCAGCAGCAAGGAGGGAATCTATGGCTACACCTTC
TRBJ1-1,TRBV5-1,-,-,CASSLGHTNTEAFF,TGCGCCAGCAGCTTGGGACATACAAACACTGAAGCTTTCTTT
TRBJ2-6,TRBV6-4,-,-,CASSDQGAGANVLTF,TGTGCCAGCAGTGATCAGGGTGCTGGGGCCAACGTCCTGACTTTC
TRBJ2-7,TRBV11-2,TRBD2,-,CASSGGTSGFYEQYF,TGTGCCAGCAGCGGAGGGACTAGCGGGTTCTACGAGCAGTACTTC
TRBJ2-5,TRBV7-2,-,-,CASSFRRAQETQYF,TGTGCCAGCAGCTTCCGGAGGGCCCAAGAGACCCAGTACTTC
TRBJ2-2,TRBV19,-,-,CASSIGQGLPGELFF,TGTGCCAGTAGTATAGGGCAGGGGTTGCCCGGGGAGCTGTTTTTT
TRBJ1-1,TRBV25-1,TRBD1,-,CASSRENRGHAFF,TGTGCCAGCAGTCGAGAGAACAGGGGGCATGCTTTCTTT
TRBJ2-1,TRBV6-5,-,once,CAEREAHNEQFF,TGTGCCGAGAGGGAGGCACACAATGAGCAGTTCTTC
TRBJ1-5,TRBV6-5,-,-,CASSYAGSGQPQHF,TGTGCCAGCAGTTACGCAGGGTCGGGTCAGCCCCAGCATTTT
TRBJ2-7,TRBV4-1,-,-,CASSQGEREYEQYF,TGCGCCAGCAGCCAAGGTGAGAGGGAGTACGAGCAGTACTTC
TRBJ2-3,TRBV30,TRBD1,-,CACGQGGTDTQYF,TGTGCCTGCGGACAGGGAGGCACAGATACGCAGTATTTT
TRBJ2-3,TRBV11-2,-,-,CASSLGSGTDTQYF,TGTGCCAGCAGCTTAGGTTCGGGGACAGATACGCAGTATTTT
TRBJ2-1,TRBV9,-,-,CASSVGAGANEQFF,TGTGCCAGCAGCGTAGGGGCAGGGGCCAATGAGCAGTTCTTC
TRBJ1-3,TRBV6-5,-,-,CASSYSKGLGNTIYF,TGTGCCAGCAGTTACTCGAAGGGACTGGGAAACACCATATATTTT
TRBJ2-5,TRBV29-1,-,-,CSARGPPKNQETQYF,TGCAGCGCACGCGGGCCGCCCAAAAACCAAGAGACCCAGTACTTC
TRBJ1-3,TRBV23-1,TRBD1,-,CASSHPGQLSSGNTIYF,TGCGCCAGCAGTCACCCGGGACAGTTGAGCTCTGGAAACACCATATATTTT
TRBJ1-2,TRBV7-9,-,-,CASSLALARLGGYTF,TGTGCCAGCAGCTTAGCGCTAGCCCGGTTGGGCGGCTACACCTTC
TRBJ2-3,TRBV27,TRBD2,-,CASGRLGLAVTDTQYF,TGTGCCAGCGGCCGACTAGGACTAGCGGTCACAGATACGCAGTATTTT
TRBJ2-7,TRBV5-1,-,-,CASSLEPNLEVYEQYF,TGCGCCAGCAGCTTGGAGCCGAACTTAGAGGTCTACGAGCAGTACTTC
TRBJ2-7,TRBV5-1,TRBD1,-,CASSSKRADRDVRNEQYF,TGCGCCAGCAGCTCGAAAAGAGCGGACAGGGACGTTAGGAACGAGCAGTACTTC
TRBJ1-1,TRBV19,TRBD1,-,CASTLYQGAYTEAFF,TGTGCCAGTACGCTATATCAGGGGGCATACACTGAAGCTTTCTTT
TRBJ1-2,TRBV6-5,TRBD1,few,CASSSPHRQGNGYTF,TGTGCCAGCAGTTCCCCGCATCGACAGGGAAATGGCTACACCTTC
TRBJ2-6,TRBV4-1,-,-,CASSQEEGRLLSGANVLTF,TGCGCCAGCAGCCAAGAGGAGGGACGTCTTCTCTCTGGGGCCAACGTCCTGACTTTC
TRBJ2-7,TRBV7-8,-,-,CASSSPGLVSSYEQYF,TGTGCCAGCAGCTCTCCGGGACTGGTAAGCTCCTACGAGCAGTACTTC
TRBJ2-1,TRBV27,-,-,CASTLTGTGYNEQFF,TGTGCCAGCACCCTAACCGGGACTGGCTACAATGAGCAGTTCTTC
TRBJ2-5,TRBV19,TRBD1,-,CASSIAGQGRETQYF,TGTGCCAGTAGTATTGCGGGACAGGGCCGCGAGACCCAGTACTTC
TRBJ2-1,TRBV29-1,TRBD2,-,CSVTFTGGRNEQFF,TGCAGCGTGACCTTCACGGGAGGGAGGAATGAGCAGTTCTTC
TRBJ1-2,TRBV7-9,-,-,CASSRAMYGYTF,TGTGCCAGCAGCAGAGCCATGTATGGCTACACCTTC
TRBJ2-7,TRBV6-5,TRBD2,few,CASSTSGGSYEQYF,TGTGCCAGCAGCACTAGCGGGGGCTCCTACGAGCAGTACTTC
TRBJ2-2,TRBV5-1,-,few,CASSLDRAAGELFF,TGCGCCAGCAGCTTGGACAGGGCGGCCGGGGAGCTGTTTTTT